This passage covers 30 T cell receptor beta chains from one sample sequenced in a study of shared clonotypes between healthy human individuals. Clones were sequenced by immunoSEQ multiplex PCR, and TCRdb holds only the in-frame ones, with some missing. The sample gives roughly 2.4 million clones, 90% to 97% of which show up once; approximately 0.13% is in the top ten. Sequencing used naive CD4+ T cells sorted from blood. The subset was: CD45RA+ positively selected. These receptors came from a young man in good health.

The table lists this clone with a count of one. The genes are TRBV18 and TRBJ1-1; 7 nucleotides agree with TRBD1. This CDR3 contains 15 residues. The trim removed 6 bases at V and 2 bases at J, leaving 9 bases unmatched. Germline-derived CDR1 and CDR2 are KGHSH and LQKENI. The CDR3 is CASSPTGVRNTEAFF. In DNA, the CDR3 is TGTGCCAGCTCCCCTACAGGGGTCCGTAACACTGAAGCTTTCTTT.

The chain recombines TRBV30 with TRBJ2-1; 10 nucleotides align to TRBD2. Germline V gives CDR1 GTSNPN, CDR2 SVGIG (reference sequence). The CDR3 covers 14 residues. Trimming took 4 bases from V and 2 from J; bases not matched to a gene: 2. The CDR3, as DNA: TGTGCCTGGACTAGCGGGGGTACCTACAATGAGCAGTTCTTC. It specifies CAWTSGGTYNEQFF.

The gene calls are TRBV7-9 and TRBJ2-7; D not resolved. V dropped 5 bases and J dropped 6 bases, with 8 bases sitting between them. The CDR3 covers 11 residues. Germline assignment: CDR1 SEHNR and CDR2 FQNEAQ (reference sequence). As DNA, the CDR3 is TGTGCCAGCAGCCCCAGTACCGAGCAGTACTTC. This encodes CASSPSTEQYF.

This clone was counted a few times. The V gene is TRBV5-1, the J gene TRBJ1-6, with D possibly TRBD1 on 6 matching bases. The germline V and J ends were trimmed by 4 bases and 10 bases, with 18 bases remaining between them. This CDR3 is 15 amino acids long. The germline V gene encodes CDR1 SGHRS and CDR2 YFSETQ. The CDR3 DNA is TGCGCCAGCAGCCAAAAAACAGGGTCGATATCACCCCTCCACTTT. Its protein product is CASSQKTGSISPLHF.

CDR3: CASSSRGAGETQYF. The CDR3 DNA reads TGTGCCAGCAGCTCCCGGGGGGCCGGCGAGACCCAGTACTTC. V is TRBV6-5 and J is TRBJ2-5; D possibly corresponds to TRBD2 (7 bases). This CDR3 has 14 amino acids. Trimming took 6 bases from V and 5 from J, leaving 16 bases between them. The germline gives CDR1 MNHEY, CDR2 SVGAGI.

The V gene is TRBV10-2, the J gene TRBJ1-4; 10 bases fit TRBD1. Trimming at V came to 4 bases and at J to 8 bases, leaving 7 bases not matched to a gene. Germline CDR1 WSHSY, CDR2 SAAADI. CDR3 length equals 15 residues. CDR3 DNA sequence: TGCGCCAGCAGTGCCGACAGGGGGCAGAGAGAAAAACTGTTTTTT. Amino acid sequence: CASSADRGQREKLFF.

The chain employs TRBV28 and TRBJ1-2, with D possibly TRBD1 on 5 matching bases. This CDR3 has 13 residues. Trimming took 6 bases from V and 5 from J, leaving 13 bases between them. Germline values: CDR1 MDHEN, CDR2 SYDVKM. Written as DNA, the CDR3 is TGTGCCAGCAGGAAAGGGGCTACTTATGGCTACACCTTC. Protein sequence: CASRKGATYGYTF.

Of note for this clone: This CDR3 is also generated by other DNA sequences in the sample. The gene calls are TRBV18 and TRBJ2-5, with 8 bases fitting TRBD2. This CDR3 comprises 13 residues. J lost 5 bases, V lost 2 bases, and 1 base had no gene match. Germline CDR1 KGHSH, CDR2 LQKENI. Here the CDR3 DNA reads TGTGCCAGCTCACCAGCTAGCGGGGAGACCCAGTACTTC. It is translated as CASSPASGETQYF. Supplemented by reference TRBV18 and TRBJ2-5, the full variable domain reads NAGVMQNPRHLVRRRGQEARLRCSPMKGHSHVYWYRQLPEEGLKFMVYLQKENIIDESGMPKERFSAEFPKEGPSILRIQQVVRGDSAAYFCASSPASGETQYFGPGTRLLVL.

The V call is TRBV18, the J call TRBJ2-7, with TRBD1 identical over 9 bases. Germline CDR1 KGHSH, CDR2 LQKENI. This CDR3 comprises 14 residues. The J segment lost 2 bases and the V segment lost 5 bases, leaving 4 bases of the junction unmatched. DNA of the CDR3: TGTGCCAGCTCAACGGGGACAGGGCCCTACGAGCAGTACTTC. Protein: CASSTGTGPYEQYF.

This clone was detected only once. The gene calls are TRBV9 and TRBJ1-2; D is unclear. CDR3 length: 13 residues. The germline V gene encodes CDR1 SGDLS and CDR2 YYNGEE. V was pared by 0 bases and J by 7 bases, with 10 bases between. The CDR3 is CASSVDSVGGYTF. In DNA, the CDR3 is TGTGCCAGCAGCGTAGACAGTGTAGGTGGCTACACCTTC. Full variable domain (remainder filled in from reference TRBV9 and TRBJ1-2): DSGVTQTPKHLITATGQRVTLRCSPRSGDLSVYWYQQSLDQGLQFLIQYYNGEERAKGNILERFSAQQFPDLHSELNLSSLELGDSALYFCASSVDSVGGYTFGSGTRLTVV.

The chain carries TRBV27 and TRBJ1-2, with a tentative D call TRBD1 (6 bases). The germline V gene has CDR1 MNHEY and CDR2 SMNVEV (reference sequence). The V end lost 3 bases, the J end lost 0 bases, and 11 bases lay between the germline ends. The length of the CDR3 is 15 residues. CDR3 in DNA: TGTGCCAGCAGTTTCAACAGGGAAGCTAACTATGGCTACACCTTC. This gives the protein CASSFNREANYGYTF.

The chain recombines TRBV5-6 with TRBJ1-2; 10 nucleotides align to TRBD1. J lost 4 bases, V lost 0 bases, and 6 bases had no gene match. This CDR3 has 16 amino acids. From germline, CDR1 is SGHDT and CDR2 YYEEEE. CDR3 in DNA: TGTGCCAGCAGCTTGGGGACAGGGGGTGTCGGCTATGGCTACACCTTC. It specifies CASSLGTGGVGYGYTF.

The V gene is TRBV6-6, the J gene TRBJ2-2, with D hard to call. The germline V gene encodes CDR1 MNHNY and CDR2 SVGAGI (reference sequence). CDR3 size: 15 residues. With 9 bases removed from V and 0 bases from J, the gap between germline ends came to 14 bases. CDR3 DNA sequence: TGTGCCAGTACAGCTCCGGATTCGAACACCGGGGAGCTGTTTTTT. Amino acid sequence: CASTAPDSNTGELFF.

The CDR3 protein is CASSNGQLQETQYF. DNA of the CDR3: TGTGCCAGCAGCAACGGACAGCTCCAAGAGACCCAGTACTTC. The genes are TRBV5-4 and TRBJ2-5; D may be TRBD1 (6 bases). Germline V lookup: CDR1 SGHNT, CDR2 YYREEE (reference sequence). V gave up 4 bases and J gave up 1 base, with 11 bases separating them. The CDR3 extends over 14 amino acids.

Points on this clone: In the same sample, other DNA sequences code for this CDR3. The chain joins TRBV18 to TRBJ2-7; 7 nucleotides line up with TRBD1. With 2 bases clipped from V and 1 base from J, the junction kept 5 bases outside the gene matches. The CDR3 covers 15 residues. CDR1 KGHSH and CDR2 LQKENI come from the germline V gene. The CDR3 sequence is CASSPRTGASYEQYF. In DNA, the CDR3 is TGTGCCAGCTCACCAAGAACAGGGGCGTCCTACGAGCAGTACTTC. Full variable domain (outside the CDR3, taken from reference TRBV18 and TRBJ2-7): NAGVMQNPRHLVRRRGQEARLRCSPMKGHSHVYWYRQLPEEGLKFMVYLQKENIIDESGMPKERFSAEFPKEGPSILRIQQVVRGDSAAYFCASSPRTGASYEQYFGPGTRLTVT.

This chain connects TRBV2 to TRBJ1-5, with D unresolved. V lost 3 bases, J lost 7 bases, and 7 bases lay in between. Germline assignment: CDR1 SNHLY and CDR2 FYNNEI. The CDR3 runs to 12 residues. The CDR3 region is CASSDHQQPQHF. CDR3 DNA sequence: TGTGCCAGCAGTGATCACCAACAGCCCCAGCATTTT.

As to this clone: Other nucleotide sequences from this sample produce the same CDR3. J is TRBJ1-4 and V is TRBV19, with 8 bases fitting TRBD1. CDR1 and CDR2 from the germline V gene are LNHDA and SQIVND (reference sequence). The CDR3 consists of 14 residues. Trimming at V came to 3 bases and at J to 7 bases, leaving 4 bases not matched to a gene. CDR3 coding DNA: TGTGCCAGTAGTATCAGGGGGCCCGGTGAAAAACTGTTTTTT. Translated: CASSIRGPGEKLFF.

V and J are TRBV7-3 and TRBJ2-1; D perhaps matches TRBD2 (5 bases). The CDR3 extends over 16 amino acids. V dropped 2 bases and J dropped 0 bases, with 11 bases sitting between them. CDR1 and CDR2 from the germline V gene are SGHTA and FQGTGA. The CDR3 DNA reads TGTGCCAGCAGCTTAGGTCCGGGGAGCTCCTACAATGAGCAGTTCTTC. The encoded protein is CASSLGPGSSYNEQFF.

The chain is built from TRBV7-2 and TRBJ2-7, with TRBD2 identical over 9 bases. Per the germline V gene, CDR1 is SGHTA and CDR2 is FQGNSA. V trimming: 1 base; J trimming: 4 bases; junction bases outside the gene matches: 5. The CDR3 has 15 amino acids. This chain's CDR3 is CASSLGFSGSYEQYF. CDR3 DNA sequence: TGTGCCAGCAGCTTAGGGTTTAGCGGGAGTTACGAGCAGTACTTC.

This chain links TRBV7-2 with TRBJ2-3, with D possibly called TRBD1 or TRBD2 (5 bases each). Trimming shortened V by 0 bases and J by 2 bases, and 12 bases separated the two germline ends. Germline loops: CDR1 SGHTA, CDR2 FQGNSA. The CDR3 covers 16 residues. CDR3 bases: TGTGCCAGCAGCTTAGCCGGGGCCGCATCCACAGATACGCAGTATTTT. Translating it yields CASSLAGAASTDTQYF.

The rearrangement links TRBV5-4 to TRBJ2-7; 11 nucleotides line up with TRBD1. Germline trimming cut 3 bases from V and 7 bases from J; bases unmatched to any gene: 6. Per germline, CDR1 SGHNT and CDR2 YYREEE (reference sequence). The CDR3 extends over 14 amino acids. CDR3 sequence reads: CASSSGQGVSEQYF. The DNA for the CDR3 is TGTGCCAGCAGCTCGGGACAGGGGGTGTCTGAGCAGTACTTC.

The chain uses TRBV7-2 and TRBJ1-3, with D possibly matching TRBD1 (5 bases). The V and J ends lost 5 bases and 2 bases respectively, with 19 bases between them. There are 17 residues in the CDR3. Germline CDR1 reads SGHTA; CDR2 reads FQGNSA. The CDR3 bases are TGTGCCAGCAGCCCCGGGGGTACAGGTGGCACTGGAAACACCATATATTTT. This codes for CASSPGGTGGTGNTIYF. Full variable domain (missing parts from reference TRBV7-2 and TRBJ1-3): GAGVSQSPSNKVTEKGKDVELRCDPISGHTALYWYRQSLGQGLEFLIYFQGNSAPDKSGLPSDRFSAERTGGSVSTLTIQRTQQEDSAVYLCASSPGGTGGTGNTIYFGEGSWLTVV.

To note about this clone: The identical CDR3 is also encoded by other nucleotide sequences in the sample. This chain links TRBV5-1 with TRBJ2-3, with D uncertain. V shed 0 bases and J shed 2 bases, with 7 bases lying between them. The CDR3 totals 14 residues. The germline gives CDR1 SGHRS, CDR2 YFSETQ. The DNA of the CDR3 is TGCGCCAGCAGCTTGGCCGGGCTCACAGATACGCAGTATTTT. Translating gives CASSLAGLTDTQYF.

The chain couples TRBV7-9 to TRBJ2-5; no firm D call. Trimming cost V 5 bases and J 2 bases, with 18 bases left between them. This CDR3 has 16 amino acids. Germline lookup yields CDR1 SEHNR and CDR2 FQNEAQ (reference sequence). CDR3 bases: TGTGCCAGCAGCATCCCGGTAGGCATGAGGCAAGAGACCCAGTACTTC. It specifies CASSIPVGMRQETQYF.

The CDR3 DNA follows: TGTGCCATCAGTGACCTTTTACGTACTAGCGGGAGTTCGAACACAGATACGCAGTATTTT. Amino acid sequence: CAISDLLRTSGSSNTDTQYF. The chain couples TRBV10-3 to TRBJ2-3; 11 nucleotides line up with TRBD2. Losses at the gene ends were 3 bases for V and 2 bases for J; bases not matched to a gene: 16. Germline CDR1 is ENHRY and CDR2 is SYGVKD. The CDR3 loop spans 20 amino acids.

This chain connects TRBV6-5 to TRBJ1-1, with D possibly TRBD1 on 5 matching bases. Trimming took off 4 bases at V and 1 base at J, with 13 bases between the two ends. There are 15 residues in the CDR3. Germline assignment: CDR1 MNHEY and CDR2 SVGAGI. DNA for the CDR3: TGTGCCAGCAGTTCCGTAACCAGGGCGAACACTGAAGCTTTCTTT. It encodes CASSSVTRANTEAFF.

DNA for the CDR3: TGTGCCAGCAGTCGGGAGGGCCACACCGGGGAGCTGTTTTTT. Translated, it gives CASSREGHTGELFF. The chain joins TRBV5-4 to TRBJ2-2; 8 bases line up with TRBD2. Germline V CDR1 and CDR2: SGHNT, YYREEE (reference sequence). The length of the CDR3 is 14 residues. V lost 5 bases to trimming and J lost 3 bases; unmatched junction nucleotides: 3.

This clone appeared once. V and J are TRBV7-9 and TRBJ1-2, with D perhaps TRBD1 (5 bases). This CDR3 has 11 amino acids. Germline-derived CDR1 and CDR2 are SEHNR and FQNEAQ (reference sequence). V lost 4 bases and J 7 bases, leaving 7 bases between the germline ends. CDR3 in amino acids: CASSSGTGYTF. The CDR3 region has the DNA TGTGCCAGCAGCTCAGGGACTGGCTACACCTTC.

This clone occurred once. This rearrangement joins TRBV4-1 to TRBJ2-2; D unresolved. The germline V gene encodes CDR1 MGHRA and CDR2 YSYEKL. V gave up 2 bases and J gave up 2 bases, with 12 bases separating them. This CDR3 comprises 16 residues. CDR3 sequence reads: CASSQPGYSNTGELFF. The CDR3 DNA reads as TGCGCCAGCAGCCAACCCGGGTACAGTAACACCGGGGAGCTGTTTTTT.

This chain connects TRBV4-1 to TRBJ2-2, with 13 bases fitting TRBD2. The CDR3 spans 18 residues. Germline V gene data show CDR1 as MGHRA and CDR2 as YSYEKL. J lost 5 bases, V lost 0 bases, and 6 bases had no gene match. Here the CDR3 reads CASSQELAGGPRTGELFF. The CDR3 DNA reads TGCGCCAGCAGCCAAGAACTAGCGGGGGGGCCGCGGACCGGGGAGCTGTTTTTT.